This entry lists 11 T cell receptor beta chains sequenced from one sample in a study of cytomegalovirus exposure and HLA in healthy donors. Generated by immunoSEQ multiplex PCR, the TCRdb table keeps only in-frame clones and is missing some. The table lists around 98,000 clones, approximately 88% of them singletons. The sequencing input was PBMCs. The receptors come from a woman in her 30s in good health and CMV-seronegative.

The chain links TRBV6-6 to TRBJ1-2, with 7 bases that match TRBD1. The CDR3 spans 15 residues. The germline CDR1 and CDR2 sequences are MNHNY and SVGAGI (reference sequence). The V and J ends lost 5 bases and 4 bases, in that order; junction bases with no gene match: 10. The CDR3 is CASSTGGQILYGYTF. CDR3 nucleotide sequence: TGTGCCAGCAGTACCGGGGGACAGATACTCTATGGCTACACCTTC.

The chain combines TRBV28 with TRBJ2-7, with 10 bases aligning to TRBD1. Germline CDR1 is MDHEN and CDR2 is SYDVKM. This CDR3 region has 14 residues. V shed 10 bases, J shed 6 bases, and the junction held 12 bases outside the gene matches. The CDR3: CATIRTGGFGEQYF. CDR3 coding DNA: TGTGCCACCATAAGGACAGGGGGATTTGGCGAGCAGTACTTC.

This clone has a single count. This rearrangement joins TRBV6-5 to TRBJ2-3; possibly TRBD1 for D (5 bases). Germline V gives CDR1 MNHEY, CDR2 SVGAGI. This CDR3 has 16 residues. The germline V and J ends were trimmed by 0 bases and 3 bases, with 13 bases remaining between them. CDR3 in DNA: TGTGCCAGCAGTTACTCGGGGCGGTGGCGGACAGATACGCAGTATTTT. Its translation: CASSYSGRWRTDTQYF.

The chain uses TRBV18 and TRBJ1-1; 8 bases line up with TRBD1. Trimming cost V 3 bases and J 0 bases; bases outside gene matches: 6. Germline CDR1 and CDR2: KGHSH and LQKENI. The CDR3 spans 16 residues. Here the CDR3 reads CASSPDRAVMNTEAFF. The CDR3 region has the DNA TGTGCCAGCTCACCGGACAGGGCCGTTATGAACACTGAAGCTTTCTTT. Using reference TRBV18 and TRBJ1-1 for the parts outside the CDR3, the full variable domain is NAGVMQNPRHLVRRRGQEARLRCSPMKGHSHVYWYRQLPEEGLKFMVYLQKENIIDESGMPKERFSAEFPKEGPSILRIQQVVRGDSAAYFCASSPDRAVMNTEAFFGQGTRLTVV.

The rearrangement links TRBV29-1 to TRBJ2-1; 9 nucleotides line up with TRBD1. The CDR3 is 13 amino acids. After removal of 6 bases from V and 6 bases from J, the junction contained 6 bases not matched to a gene. Looked up from germline, CDR1 is SQVTM and CDR2 is ANQGSEA. CDR3 sequence reads: CSVDRGRTNEQFF. For the CDR3, the DNA is TGCAGCGTCGACAGGGGGAGGACCAATGAGCAGTTCTTC.

This chain joins TRBV9 and TRBJ2-7; TRBD1 aligns across 7 bases. CDR1 is SGDLS and CDR2 is YYNGEE in the germline V gene. The CDR3 totals 14 residues. The V and J ends lost 4 bases and 2 bases, in that order; junction bases with no gene match: 6. The CDR3 here is CASSLKTGTYEQYF. The DNA for the CDR3 is TGTGCCAGCAGCTTAAAGACAGGGACCTACGAGCAGTACTTC.

The chain is built from TRBV4-1 and TRBJ2-3, with D possibly TRBD2 on 5 matching bases. This CDR3 has 13 residues. Per the germline V gene, CDR1 is MGHRA and CDR2 is YSYEKL. The germline V and J ends were trimmed by 4 bases and 14 bases, with 19 bases remaining between them. The CDR3 DNA follows: TGCGCCAGCAGCCTCGGTGAGGGAGTATCATGGTATTTT. Protein product: CASSLGEGVSWYF.

Only a few counts were recorded for this clone. The gene calls are TRBV29-1 and TRBJ2-7, with 12 bases matching TRBD2. Germline V lookup: CDR1 SQVTM, CDR2 ANQGSEA. V lost 1 base and J lost 6; bases outside the gene matches: 10. The CDR3 contains 16 residues. In DNA form, the CDR3 reads TGCAGCGTTGAAGGACTGACTAGCGGGAGTGGTAGCGAGCAGTACTTC. This encodes CSVEGLTSGSGSEQYF.

This clone was seen a few times. This sequence joins TRBV5-1 and TRBJ1-1; TRBD1 agrees at 7 bases. Germline V gene lookup returns CDR1 SGHRS and CDR2 YFSETQ. CDR3 length equals 14 residues. The ends lost 4 bases at V and 3 bases at J; junction bases unmatched: 6. The CDR3 nucleotides read TGCGCCAGCAGCCTTGAACAGGGGCACACTGAAGCTTTCTTT. Its protein is CASSLEQGHTEAFF.

V usage is TRBV9 and J usage is TRBJ2-1; 8 positions agree with TRBD1. With 4 bases clipped from V and 3 bases from J, the junction kept 6 bases outside the gene matches. Germline V gene lookup returns CDR1 SGDLS and CDR2 YYNGEE. This CDR3 comprises 15 residues. CDR3 sequence (DNA): TGTGCCAGCAGCCCCCAGGGGGCGTACTACAATGAGCAGTTCTTC. Translating it yields CASSPQGAYYNEQFF.

The chain carries TRBV2 and TRBJ1-2; D is undetermined. The length of the CDR3 is 11 residues. The germline V gene encodes CDR1 SNHLY and CDR2 FYNNEI. Trimming stripped 2 bases from V and 12 bases from J, with 10 bases between. Here the CDR3 DNA reads TGTGCCAGCAGTGAAATTATAGTCCACACCTTC. Encoded protein: CASSEIIVHTF.